This TCR beta chain was identified in a study of OX40 agonist ivuxolimab in advanced cancers. Regarding the study as a whole: Blood T cells, both CD4+ and CD8+, expanded clonally by week 6 at 0.1 to 3.0 mg/kg.

Samples were taken at baseline and on day 1 of cycles 4 and 7. The germline V and J ends were trimmed by 2 bases and 4 bases, with 7 bases remaining between them. This CDR3 region has 13 residues. Germline V lookup: CDR1 SGHNT, CDR2 YENEEA. Data came from immunoSEQ multiplex PCR; TCRdb stores just in-frame clones and leaves some out. The sample includes 50,000 to 70,000 clones, roughly 80% of them seen just once. About this clone: Its antigen remains unidentified.

This sequence joins TRBV11-3 and TRBJ2-3; D gene uncertain. This TCR derives from an adult with an advanced solid tumor such as melanoma, head and neck, liver or kidney cancer. This sample comprised CD4+ or CD8+ T cells sorted from blood, obtained in a trial of the OX40 agonist ivuxolimab. CDR3 sequence: CASSLNYADTQYF. The CDR3 DNA follows: TGTGCCAGCAGCTTAAACTATGCAGATACGCAGTATTTT.